This is a list of T cell receptor beta chains from one sample in a study of control samples from healthy donors and cancer patients. Method: immunoSEQ multiplex PCR; TCRdb's copy keeps in-frame clones and lacks some. The table lists fewer than 90,000 clones, nearly 90% of them singletons. Sample: blood. Receptor source: a woman aged 45-59 years in good health. CDR3s include the opening cysteine and the closing phenylalanine or tryptophan. A D gene is named only where the DNA matches it firmly.

>TRBV9|TRBJ1-1|NA
TGTGCCAGCAGCGGAGACACGGTGGGGACTGAAGCTTTCTTT
CASSGDTVGTEAFF
>TRBV7-9|TRBJ1-1|TRBD1
TGTGCCAGCAGCCCAAACAGGGGGAGAACTGAAGCTTTCTTT
CASSPNRGRTEAFF
>TRBV30|TRBJ1-1|NA
TGTGCCTGGAGTAAGGGAGGGAGCACTGAAGCTTTCTTT
CAWSKGGSTEAFF
>TRBV6-5|TRBJ1-3|NA
TGTGCCAGCAGTTACTCCGTATACTCTGGAAACACCATATATTTT
CASSYSVYSGNTIYF
>TRBV2|TRBJ1-2|NA
TGTGCCAGCAGTTCTATCGCAGGGGCCTATGGCTACACCTTC
CASSSIAGAYGYTF
>TRBV6-6|TRBJ1-1|NA
TGTGCCAGCAGAAGGACGGCGATGAACACTGAAGCTTTCTTT
CASRRTAMNTEAFF
>TRBV6-5|TRBJ2-3|TRBD2
TGTGCCAGCGGGGAGGGCAGAGGCACAGATACGCAGTATTTT
CASGEGRGTDTQYF
>TRBV6-5|TRBJ1-5|TRBD1
TGTGCCAGCGCGACAGGGGTCTACAATCAGCCCCAGCATTTT
CASATGVYNQPQHF
>TRBV6-1|TRBJ1-3|NA
TGTGCCAGCAGTGAACCGCCTTTATCTGGAAACACCATATATTTT
CASSEPPLSGNTIYF
>TRBV4-1|TRBJ1-1|NA
TGCGCCAGCAGCGGAATACTCAAGAACACTGAAGCTTTCTTT
CASSGILKNTEAFF